This T cell receptor beta chain was sequenced during a study of cytomegalovirus exposure and HLA in healthy donors. General study points: Altogether, about 160 TCR beta chains were recorded as cytomegalovirus-associated.

The CDR3 runs 12 residues. Germline V lookup: CDR1 MDHEN, CDR2 SYDVKM. A multiplex PCR was run with 60 Vbeta primers and 13 Jbeta primers. Here immunoSEQ multiplex PCR was the method, and the copy in TCRdb shows in-frame clones only, minus some. This sample has 140,000 or so clones, with approximately 83% found just once. For this clone: Its antigen is unknown.

The clonotype originates from a woman aged 35 to 49 in good health and CMV-seronegative. The sample comprised PBMCs. J is TRBJ2-5 and V is TRBV28; no firm D call. The closer fit of TRBJ2-7 to the DNA end suggests the J call may be wrong. CDR3 in amino acids: CASSLQDYEQYF. CDR3 sequence (DNA): TGTGCCAGCAGTTTACAGGACTACGAGCAGTACTTC.